This T cell receptor beta chain was observed in a study of blood T cell repertoires in COVID-19. Across the study: Material from acute and convalescent COVID-19 was sourced from the United States, Italy and Spain. Sources were T cells, B-cell-depleted T cells, or PBMCs; the material itself was cDNA or gDNA.

Germline V lookup: CDR1 LGHNT, CDR2 FRNRAP. This CDR3 region has 17 residues. J was trimmed by 0 bases and V by 3 bases; bases with no gene match: 9. Participants were aged roughly 18 to 90 years, lived in some 23 US areas, and enrolled virtually. As processed by the authors: Amplification of reference gene primers provided the estimated nucleated cell counts. Sequenced by immunoSEQ multiplex PCR; TCRdb stores in-frame clones only, minus some. V and J calls and clone size are those listed in that table; D and trimming were worked out from the DNA. Of a few hundred thousand clones in the sample, more than 80% were seen once.

This chain links TRBV12-5 with TRBJ2-3, with 7 bases aligning to TRBD1. This clonotype originated in a woman aged 18 to 35 who had recovered from COVID-19. Material for sequencing was PBMCs or T cells enriched from blood (not recorded which). CDR3 DNA sequence: TGTGCTAGTGGTTTCCGTACAGGGGACATTAGCACAGATACGCAGTATTTT. Translation: CASGFRTGDISTDTQYF.